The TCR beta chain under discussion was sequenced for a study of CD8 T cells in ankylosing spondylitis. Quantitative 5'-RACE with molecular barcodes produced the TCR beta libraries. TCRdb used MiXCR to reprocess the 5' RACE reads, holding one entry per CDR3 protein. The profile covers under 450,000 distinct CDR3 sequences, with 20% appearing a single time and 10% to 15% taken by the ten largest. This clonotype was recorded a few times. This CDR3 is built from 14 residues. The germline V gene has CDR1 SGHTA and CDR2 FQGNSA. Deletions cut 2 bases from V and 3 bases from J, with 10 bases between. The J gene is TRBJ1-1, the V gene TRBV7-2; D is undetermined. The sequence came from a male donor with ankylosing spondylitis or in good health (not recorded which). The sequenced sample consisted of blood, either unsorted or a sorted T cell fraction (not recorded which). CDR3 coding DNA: TGTGCCAGCAGCTTACCTTCAGATTACACTGAAGCTTTCTTT. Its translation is CASSLPSDYTEAFF.